Detailed here is one T cell receptor beta chain. The table lists this clonotype with a few counts. Which antigen it targets is not known. Within one base of it there is no much larger clone, and no base qualities were kept. Spanning cysteine to phenylalanine, the CDR3 consists of 14 amino acids. CDR3 DNA is the only sequence kept; it has 42 bases, read in frame from the first base. Compared with germline, V lacks 6 bases and J lacks 10 bases; bases without a gene match: 12. These data originate in a study of post-analysis software for immune sequencing data (dated by TCRdb to 2014 to 2015). General notes on the study: Disease courses on record covered relapsing-remitting, secondary progressive and progressive-relapsing multiple sclerosis, though some patients had no subtype annotation. The multiple sclerosis patient repertoires were compared with 10 or so previously published healthy control repertoires from donors aged about 6 to 25 years. A subset of samples was prepared in parallel using single-end sample barcoding, then pooled and co-amplified after Illumina adapter ligation.

To demonstrate the VDJtools post-analysis software, TCR beta repertoires were profiled from the peripheral blood of roughly 14 young patients with multiple sclerosis. The patients with multiple sclerosis were children and adolescents between 6 and 15 years of age. Broader findings and caveats from the paper: Compared with controls, multiple sclerosis patients had significantly lower normalized Chao1 diversity, a finding suggesting substantial peripheral T-cell clonal expansion. Patients showed significantly higher frequencies than controls for about 5 TRBV segments, among them TRBV5-6, TRBV5-1 and TRBV20-1. When samples were clustered directly using the F measure, samples prepared in the same batch co-clustered strongly, which prompted a batch-effect correction. The multiple sclerosis patient group was slightly younger than the control group.

The library was produced with PCR. The run used an Illumina HiSeq 2500. To reduce PCR and sequencing biases, unique molecular identifiers were built into the TCR beta cDNA libraries. Roughly 0.5 million cDNA molecules were obtained per 1 to 10 million input T cells, so each molecule approximated one T cell. The patient libraries were prepared and sequenced using the same protocol as the earlier healthy control dataset. Within a given batch, samples were prepared together, multiplexed and sequenced on the same HiSeq lane. For the original study's pipeline: MIGEC was used to process the raw barcoded reads, and molecular identifier groups with only a single read were discarded before consensus assembly and CDR3 extraction. Clonotype tables were post-analysed with VDJtools, normalizing diversity by down-sampling all datasets to the smallest sample size. Repertoire overlap clustering matched CDR3 amino acid but not nucleotide sequences to correct batch-related cross-sample contamination. Starting from the raw public reads, TCRdb applied fastp trimming at Q25, assembled clones with MiXCR and retained in-frame beta chains. Entries are consolidated by CDR3 protein sequence, retaining the most common genes and DNA. V and J calls and clone size were set by TCRdb, not the authors. This sample gives roughly 870,000 distinct CDR3 sequences in total; roughly half of them show up just once. Together, the top ten hold around 4.5% of the sample.

This TCR was sampled from a girl aged 10 to 17 with multiple sclerosis. Sample: blood. The chain couples TRBV12-3 or TRBV12-4 to TRBJ2-3; 8 of the junction bases match TRBD2. The CDR3: CASSTLGLAVSQYF. The DNA reads TGTGCCAGCAGCACCTTAGGACTAGCAGTGTCGCAGTATTTT.